This T cell receptor (beta chain) came from a study of shared clonotypes between healthy human individuals. CDR3 length: 13 amino acids. Germline V gene data show CDR1 as MNHEY and CDR2 as SVGAGI. Trimming cost V 6 bases and J 5 bases, with 13 bases left between them. TCRdb's table, derived via immunoSEQ multiplex PCR, lists solely in-frame clones and lacks some. The sample includes some 2,000,000 clones, 95% of them seen just once. This receptor was identified in a man younger than 35 in good health. The chain has TRBV6-5 and TRBJ2-5; TRBD1 might be the D (5 bases). Material for sequencing was naive CD4+ T cells sorted from blood. Subset specified: CD45RA+ positively selected. DNA of the CDR3: TGTGCCAGCAGCCGACAGACGCGGGAGACCCAGTACTTC. This translates into CASSRQTRETQYF.